Below, 30 T cell receptor beta chains from the same sample are listed, as sequenced in a study of blood T cell repertoires in COVID-19. TCRdb keeps only in-frame clones here, not all; method: immunoSEQ multiplex PCR. The sample consists of hundreds of thousands of clones, around 85% of them appearing once. The sequencing sample was made of PBMCs or T cells enriched from blood (not recorded which). The receptors here all came from a man aged 40-55 years who had recovered from COVID-19.

The rearrangement joins TRBV4-1 to TRBJ2-7; TRBD2 aligns across 9 bases. V gave up 2 bases and J gave up 0 bases; unmatched junction bases: 5. The CDR3 is made up of 16 amino acids. From germline, CDR1 is MGHRA and CDR2 YSYEKL. The CDR3 here is CASSQWAGGSSYEQYF. CDR3 sequence (DNA): TGCGCCAGCAGCCAATGGGCGGGAGGGAGCTCCTACGAGCAGTACTTC.

The chain recombines TRBV6-2 or TRBV6-3 with TRBJ2-1; 8 positions agree with TRBD1. J lost 4 bases, V lost 2 bases, and 13 bases had no gene match. This CDR3 is built from 18 residues. Germline CDR1 and CDR2: MNHEY and SVGEGT. The DNA of the CDR3 is TGTGCCAGCAGTTACCCCTCAGCCGGGACAGGAACTTACAATGAGCAGTTCTTC. Encoded protein: CASSYPSAGTGTYNEQFF.

This clone occurred once. The chain recombines TRBV7-8 with TRBJ2-2; TRBD2 aligns across 9 bases. Trimming cost V 4 bases and J 5 bases; bases outside gene matches: 5. Germline CDR1 SGHVS, CDR2 FQNEAQ. There are 15 residues in the CDR3. The CDR3 loop is CASSSGLARTGELFF. CDR3 bases: TGTGCCAGCAGCTCGGGACTAGCAAGAACCGGGGAGCTGTTTTTT.

The rearrangement joins TRBV13 to TRBJ1-1; perhaps TRBD1 as D (5 bases). This CDR3 is built from 13 residues. The V gene lost 3 bases and the J gene lost 4 bases, with 9 bases spanning the gap. From germline, CDR1 is PRHDT and CDR2 FYEKMQ (reference sequence). CDR3 sequence: CASSFAGFTEAFF. The CDR3 coding sequence is TGTGCCAGCAGCTTCGCAGGGTTCACTGAAGCTTTCTTT.

V is TRBV11-2 and J is TRBJ2-7, with D possibly matching TRBD1 (6 bases). V was pared by 2 bases and J by 0 bases, with 17 bases between. Germline CDR1 reads SGHAT; CDR2 reads FQNNGV. The CDR3 totals 17 residues. The CDR3, as DNA: TGTGCCAGCAGCTTAAGAAGCCTGACAGGAAGCTCCTACGAGCAGTACTTC. It yields the protein CASSLRSLTGSSYEQYF.

This clone was detected a few times. The junction departs from germline at one end; a sequencing error may be responsible. The chain combines TRBV18 with TRBJ2-7; TRBD2 matches 7 bases. Germline CDR1 and CDR2: KGHSH and LQKENI. The CDR3 extends over 14 amino acids. The CDR3 spells CASSRGTIGYEQYF. CDR3 coding DNA: TGTGCCAGTTCACGCGGGACTATAGGGTACGAGCAGTACTTC. Full variable domain (outside the CDR3, taken from reference TRBV18 and TRBJ2-7): NAGVMQNPRHLVRRRGQEARLRCSPMKGHSHVYWYRQLPEEGLKFMVYLQKENIIDESGMPKERFSAEFPKEGPSILRIQQVVRGDSAAYFCASSRGTIGYEQYFGPGTRLTVT.

This clone was found once. The rearrangement joins TRBV5-6 to TRBJ2-3; D is unresolved. The CDR3 has 12 residues. Deletions cut 2 bases from V and 6 bases from J, with 7 bases between. Germline lookup yields CDR1 SGHDT and CDR2 YYEEEE. The DNA of the CDR3 is TGTGCCAGCAGCTTTGATCAGGATACGCAGTATTTT. It codes for CASSFDQDTQYF.

This clone has more than one count but fewer than ten. The chain joins TRBV14 to TRBJ2-1; 8 bases align to TRBD2. The CDR3 is made up of 20 amino acids. Germline trimming cut 0 bases from V and 9 bases from J; bases unmatched to any gene: 22. Germline V CDR1 and CDR2: SGHDN, FVKESK. The CDR3 reads CASSQDKGGLVSGERGEQFF. Here the CDR3 DNA reads TGTGCCAGCAGCCAAGATAAGGGTGGCCTGGTTAGCGGGGAGCGGGGTGAGCAGTTCTTC. The entire variable domain, with the rest obtained from reference TRBV14 and TRBJ2-1, is as follows: EAGVTQFPSHSVIEKGQTVTLRCDPISGHDNLYWYRRVMGKEIKFLLHFVKESKQDESGMPNNRFLAERTGGTYSTLKVQPAELEDSGVYFCASSQDKGGLVSGERGEQFFGPGTRLTVL.

This rearrangement joins TRBV14 to TRBJ1-2; a weak D match, TRBD1 (6 bases). From germline, CDR1 is SGHDN and CDR2 FVKESK. The CDR3 has 15 amino acids. V was clipped by 1 base and J by 6 bases, with 15 bases between them. For the CDR3, the DNA is TGTGCCAGCAGCCAAGTCCACAGGGACGAAGATGGCTACACCTTC. Translation: CASSQVHRDEDGYTF.

The chain links TRBV28 to TRBJ1-4; D unresolved. Trimming pared 3 bases from V and 7 bases from J, leaving 6 bases between. CDR1 and CDR2 from the germline V gene are MDHEN and SYDVKM. This CDR3 comprises 12 residues. CDR3 bases: TGTGCCAGCAGTTTCCCTCTTGAAAAACTGTTTTTT. Amino acid sequence: CASSFPLEKLFF.

The chain couples TRBV19 to TRBJ1-1; 9 bases match TRBD1. Germline V gene data show CDR1 as LNHDA and CDR2 as SQIVND (reference sequence). The CDR3 is 13 residues long. V was clipped by 7 bases and J by 7 bases; unmatched bases: 7. Here the CDR3 reads CASKQQGASEAFF. The CDR3 region has the DNA TGTGCCAGTAAACAACAGGGGGCTAGTGAAGCTTTCTTT.

The chain carries TRBV6-5 and TRBJ1-4; 8 nucleotides align to TRBD1. The CDR3 has 14 residues. In germline, CDR1 is MNHEY, CDR2 SVGAGI. V shed 2 bases and J 8 bases; nucleotides not matched to a gene: 4. DNA for the CDR3: TGTGCCAGCAGTTACGTACAGGGGGGAGAAAAACTGTTTTTT. Translated, it gives CASSYVQGGEKLFF.

In its sample, this clone was seen once. The CDR3 spells CASSVGQGAYNEQFF. Written as DNA, the CDR3 is TGTGCCAGCAGCGTAGGACAGGGGGCCTACAATGAGCAGTTCTTC. V is TRBV9 and J is TRBJ2-1, with TRBD1 identical over 9 bases. The V gene end was trimmed by 0 bases and the J gene end by 2 bases; junction bases not matched to a gene: 0. Germline V gene lookup returns CDR1 SGDLS and CDR2 YYNGEE. The CDR3 is 15 amino acids.

The V gene is TRBV15, the J gene TRBJ2-7; the D gene is possibly TRBD2 (6 bases). The CDR3 extends over 16 amino acids. V was trimmed by 0 bases and J by 2 bases, leaving 14 bases between them. Germline CDR1 and CDR2: LNHNV and YYDKDF (reference sequence). CDR3 in amino acids: CATSRDRLGTPYEQYF. CDR3 nucleotide sequence: TGTGCCACCAGCAGAGATCGCCTCGGGACTCCCTACGAGCAGTACTTC.

The rearrangement joins TRBV18 to TRBJ2-1; TRBD1 agrees at 10 bases. With 3 bases clipped from V and 8 bases from J, the junction kept 7 bases outside the gene matches. CDR1 and CDR2 (germline): KGHSH, LQKENI. The CDR3 extends over 15 amino acids. This CDR3 is CASSPTGTGADEQFF. In DNA, the CDR3 is TGTGCCAGCTCACCCACCGGGACAGGGGCGGATGAGCAGTTCTTC.

In its sample, this clone was seen once. The chain links TRBV11-3 to TRBJ2-3; D is undetermined. This CDR3 comprises 15 residues. Between the trimmed V and J ends, which lost 0 bases and 2 bases, there was a span of 9 bases. CDR1 and CDR2 (germline): SGHNT, YENEEA. Here the CDR3 reads CASSLERVLTDTQYF. The CDR3 bases are TGTGCCAGCAGCTTAGAAAGAGTTCTCACAGATACGCAGTATTTT.

This clone was found a few times. The chain joins TRBV11-3 to TRBJ1-2; TRBD1 matches 7 bases. CDR3 length: 15 residues. Germline CDR1 and CDR2: SGHNT and YENEEA. The V and J ends lost 5 bases and 2 bases, in that order; junction bases with no gene match: 8. The CDR3 DNA is TGTGCCAGCAGCGACCCCGGGACAGTGAACTATGGCTACACCTTC. Encoded protein: CASSDPGTVNYGYTF.

The CDR3 loop is CASSQRETNTDTQYF. Here the CDR3 DNA reads TGTGCCAGCAGCCAGAGGGAGACCAACACAGATACGCAGTATTTT. The rearrangement links TRBV3-1 (or the pseudogene TRBV3-2) to TRBJ2-3, with D possibly matching TRBD2 (5 bases). The CDR3 totals 15 residues. Germline V CDR1 and CDR2: LGHDT, YNNKEL (reference sequence). The V gene lost 3 bases and the J gene lost 2 bases, with 12 bases spanning the gap.

The chain recombines TRBV20-1 with TRBJ1-2; tentative D call: TRBD1 (6 bases). Germline assignment: CDR1 DFQATT and CDR2 SNEGSKA (reference sequence). V dropped 5 bases and J dropped 7 bases, with 11 bases sitting between them. The CDR3 has 11 amino acids. CDR3 amino acids: CSAQQGFGYTF. CDR3 DNA: TGCAGTGCTCAACAGGGTTTTGGCTACACCTTC.

The J gene is TRBJ2-7, the V gene TRBV18; 9 bases line up with TRBD2. Germline V gene data show CDR1 as KGHSH and CDR2 as LQKENI. CDR3 size: 16 residues. V shed 2 bases and J 4 bases; nucleotides not matched to a gene: 9. CDR3 residues: CASSPLGSGSRYEQYF. The CDR3 coding sequence is TGTGCCAGCTCACCATTAGGTAGCGGGAGTAGGTACGAGCAGTACTTC.

This sequence joins TRBV4-1 and TRBJ2-7, with 7 bases matching TRBD1. The CDR3 totals 14 residues. The ends lost 3 bases at V and 4 bases at J; junction bases unmatched: 6. Per the germline V gene, CDR1 is MGHRA and CDR2 is YSYEKL. This chain's CDR3 is CASSQATGKYEQYF. The CDR3 DNA is TGCGCCAGCAGCCAGGCGACAGGGAAGTACGAGCAGTACTTC.

The V gene is TRBV6-6, the J gene TRBJ1-1, with 9 bases that match TRBD1. CDR1 and CDR2 (germline): MNHNY, SVGAGI (reference sequence). With 6 bases clipped from V and 2 bases from J, the junction kept 10 bases outside the gene matches. This CDR3 has 16 amino acids. The CDR3 nucleotides read TGTGCCAGCAGCCACAGGGGGCCGGTTCCTAACACTGAAGCTTTCTTT. This gives the protein CASSHRGPVPNTEAFF.

The chain is built from TRBV3-1 (or the pseudogene TRBV3-2) and TRBJ2-3; TRBD2 matches 7 bases. The V and J ends lost 0 bases and 4 bases, in that order; junction bases with no gene match: 4. Germline CDR1 LGHDT, CDR2 YNNKEL (reference sequence). The length of the CDR3 is 15 residues. The chain's CDR3 is CASSQELAPADTQYF. CDR3 bases: TGTGCCAGCAGCCAAGAACTAGCGCCCGCAGATACGCAGTATTTT.

The chain has TRBV7-9 and TRBJ1-5; the D gene is possibly TRBD1 (6 bases). There are 16 residues in the CDR3. CDR1 SEHNR and CDR2 FQNEAQ come from the germline V gene (reference sequence). Trimming removed 7 bases at V and 5 bases at J, with 21 bases between. CDR3 amino acids: CASIGGWGQGDQPQHF. DNA for the CDR3: TGTGCCAGCATTGGAGGTTGGGGGCAGGGAGATCAGCCCCAGCATTTT.

This sequence joins TRBV3-1 (or the pseudogene TRBV3-2) and TRBJ1-3; D uncertain. The CDR3 runs to 14 residues. V was cut by 4 bases and J by 14 bases, with 21 bases left in between. Germline CDR1 and CDR2: LGHDT and YNNKEL (reference sequence). This CDR3 is CASSPSNSGTILYF. The DNA of the CDR3 is TGTGCCAGCAGCCCAAGTAATTCAGGCACGATCTTATATTTT.

This chain connects TRBV11-2 to TRBJ2-3; tentative D call: TRBD1 (5 bases). Germline V gene sequence: CDR1 SGHAT, CDR2 FQNNGV. With 5 bases removed from V and 6 bases from J, the gap between germline ends came to 18 bases. The length of the CDR3 is 15 residues. The CDR3: CASSTSPGSGDTQYF. The CDR3 nucleotides are TGTGCCAGCAGCACAAGCCCAGGGTCAGGGGATACGCAGTATTTT.

V gene TRBV7-8 combines with J gene TRBJ2-7; possible D gene TRBD2, 6 bases. CDR1 and CDR2 (germline): SGHVS, FQNEAQ. This CDR3 region has 15 residues. The germline V and J ends were trimmed by 0 bases and 5 bases, with 14 bases remaining between them. CDR3 loop: CASSLAAGSGNEQYF. Written as DNA, the CDR3 is TGTGCCAGCAGCTTAGCGGCCGGGAGCGGCAACGAGCAGTACTTC. Using reference TRBV7-8 and TRBJ2-7 for the parts outside the CDR3, the full variable domain is GAGVSQSPRYKVAKRGQDVALRCDPISGHVSLFWYQQALGQGPEFLTYFQNEAQLDKSGLPSDRFFAERPEGSVSTLKIQRTQQEDSAVYLCASSLAAGSGNEQYFGPGTRLTVT.

DNA of the CDR3: TGTGCCAGCAGCCCCTGGCAGGGTAGCGGGAGTTGGCGTGGGGCACCCTACGAGCAGTACTTC. It yields the protein CASSPWQGSGSWRGAPYEQYF. The genes are TRBV6-2 or TRBV6-3 and TRBJ2-7; 9 nucleotides align to TRBD2. The trim removed 6 bases at V and 2 bases at J, leaving 26 bases unmatched. Per the germline V gene, CDR1 is MNHEY and CDR2 is SVGEGT. The CDR3 loop spans 21 amino acids.

For the CDR3, the DNA is TGTGCCAGCAGCAGGGGGCAATCACCCCTCCACTTT. Translation gives CASSRGQSPLHF. The rearrangement links TRBV6-2 or TRBV6-3 to TRBJ1-6, with TRBD1 identical over 8 bases. This CDR3 comprises 12 residues. The germline V gene has CDR1 MNHEY and CDR2 SVGEGT. V shed 6 bases and J 10 bases; nucleotides not matched to a gene: 2.

The gene calls are TRBV30 and TRBJ1-6, with D hard to call. Trimming shortened V by 2 bases and J by 5 bases, and 7 bases separated the two germline ends. The length of the CDR3 is 13 residues. The germline V gene has CDR1 GTSNPN and CDR2 SVGIG (reference sequence). The CDR3 sequence is CAWSRLNNSPLHF. The DNA for the CDR3 is TGTGCCTGGAGTCGGTTAAATAATTCACCCCTCCACTTT.